Shown below are 9 T cell receptor beta chains from a single sample sequenced in a study of T cell repertoires in cytomegalovirus infection. MiXCR, run by TCRdb on the reads, gives a single entry per CDR3 protein. The repertoire includes fewer than 650,000 distinct CDR3 sequences, just under 40% of them detected once, and around 48% sits in the top ten. The antigens these receptors bind are not known. The sample in question was cultured PBMCs, obtained from culture after CMV antigen stimulation. These receptors all stem from a human donor in good health (CMV status not recorded). Some clones in this sample may be carry-over from other donors' samples.

The chain combines TRBV20-1 with TRBJ2-7; D is ambiguous. This CDR3 spans 12 amino acids. CDR1 DFQATT and CDR2 SNEGSKA come from the germline V gene (reference sequence). V lost 5 bases and J 4 bases, leaving 12 bases between the germline ends. In DNA form, the CDR3 reads TGCAGTGCTCCCGTAGAAGGGTACGAGCAGTACTTC. Protein sequence: CSAPVEGYEQYF.

This clonotype was counted many times. This chain uses TRBV7-2 with TRBJ2-7; 11 positions match TRBD2. Germline V gene sequence: CDR1 SGHTA, CDR2 FQGNSA. The CDR3 extends over 14 amino acids. V shed 10 bases, J shed 2 bases, and the junction held 7 bases outside the gene matches. CDR3 sequence: CATGLAGNPYEQYF. CDR3 DNA sequence: TGTGCCACTGGACTAGCGGGTAATCCCTACGAGCAGTACTTC. Based on the CDR3 plus reference TRBV7-2 and TRBJ2-7, the full variable domain is GAGVSQSPSNKVTEKGKDVELRCDPISGHTALYWYRQSLGQGLEFLIYFQGNSAPDKSGLPSDRFSAERTGGSVSTLTIQRTQQEDSAVYLCATGLAGNPYEQYFGPGTRLTVT.

The chain uses TRBV2 and TRBJ1-2, with 8 bases lining up with TRBD1. This CDR3 has 13 residues. From germline, CDR1 is SNHLY and CDR2 FYNNEI. Losses at the gene ends were 5 bases for V and 7 bases for J; bases not matched to a gene: 6. The CDR3 protein is CASSYIGQGGYTF. CDR3 nucleotide sequence: TGTGCCAGCAGTTATATTGGACAGGGTGGCTACACCTTC.

In its sample, this clonotype was seen a few times. The chain carries TRBV20-1 and TRBJ2-3; D gene uncertain. Deletions cut 7 bases from V and 5 bases from J, with 13 bases between. The germline gives CDR1 DFQATT, CDR2 SNEGSKA (reference sequence). This CDR3 is 12 amino acids long. The CDR3 protein is CSVQVRGDTQYF. Here the CDR3 DNA reads TGCAGTGTTCAGGTCAGAGGAGATACGCAGTATTTT.

This clonotype was observed a handful of times. The chain links TRBV5-4 to TRBJ1-2; 7 positions match TRBD1. V shed 7 bases, J shed 4 bases, and the junction held 10 bases outside the gene matches. This CDR3 is built from 14 residues. In germline, CDR1 is SGHNT, CDR2 YYREEE (reference sequence). Written as DNA, the CDR3 is TGTGCCAGCCCCGACAGGGAAAGAGGCTATGGCTACACCTTC. Protein product: CASPDRERGYGYTF.

V is TRBV19 and J is TRBJ2-2; the match to TRBD2 covers 7 bases. V dropped 7 bases and J dropped 8; count of bases not matched to a gene: 7. Germline loops: CDR1 LNHDA, CDR2 SQIVND (reference sequence). This CDR3 spans 13 amino acids. The DNA of the CDR3 is TGTGCCAGTACCCGACTAGCTACTGGGGAGCTGTTTTTT. Translated, it gives CASTRLATGELFF. Based on the CDR3 plus reference TRBV19 and TRBJ2-2, the full variable domain is DGGITQSPKYLFRKEGQNVTLSCEQNLNHDAMYWYRQDPGQGLRLIYYSQIVNDFQKGDIAEGYSVSREKKESFPLTVTSAQKNPTAFYLCASTRLATGELFFGEGSRLTVL.

The J gene is TRBJ2-5, the V gene TRBV4-1; 7 nucleotides align to TRBD1. Germline V gene sequence: CDR1 MGHRA, CDR2 YSYEKL. The ends lost 4 bases at V and 5 bases at J; junction bases unmatched: 13. This CDR3 has 16 amino acids. The CDR3 DNA reads TGCGCCAGCAGCCGACTTGGACAGGCGGCACGCGAGACCCAGTACTTC. It encodes CASSRLGQAARETQYF.

In this sample, this clonotype turned up a few times. The V and J genes are TRBV7-2 and TRBJ2-3, with TRBD2 identical over 12 bases. The CDR3 extends over 15 amino acids. Germline V gene data show CDR1 as SGHTA and CDR2 as FQGNSA. J gave up 6 bases and V 1 base, and 2 bases lay outside the gene matches. The DNA of the CDR3 is TGTGCCAGCAGCTTAGACCTAGCGGGAGGGGATACGCAGTATTTT. Translated, it gives CASSLDLAGGDTQYF.

The chain combines TRBV5-4 with TRBJ1-6; tentatively, D is TRBD1 (5 bases). CDR3 length: 14 amino acids. The germline V gene has CDR1 SGHNT and CDR2 YYREEE (reference sequence). Trimming left V 4 bases short and J 0 bases short, with 5 bases between. The CDR3 spells CASSDSSYNSPLHF. CDR3 nucleotides: TGTGCCAGCAGCGACAGCTCCTATAATTCACCCCTCCACTTT.